The rows below give T cell receptor beta chains drawn from one sample of a study of CXCR3-negative and CXCR3-positive naive CD8 T cells. TCRdb re-called the 5' RACE reads; every CDR3 protein appears as one record, without DNA. Its table lists 150,000 to 180,000 distinct CDR3 sequences. The specimen was naive CXCR3+ CD8+ T cells from blood. These TCRs come from a human donor in good health. Some clones in this sample may be carry-over from other donors' samples. CDR3s include the opening cysteine and the closing phenylalanine or tryptophan. Each record gives: V gene, J gene, CDR3 protein.

V: TRBV15; J: TRBJ2-7; CDR3: CATSLRWGGKEQYF
V: TRBV12-3/TRBV12-4; J: TRBJ1-1; CDR3: CASSPGGGSTFF
V: TRBV20-1; J: TRBJ1-3; CDR3: CSASMAGHGNTIYF
V: TRBV28; J: TRBJ2-7; CDR3: CASSLLRGFDEQYF
V: TRBV14; J: TRBJ2-1; CDR3: CASSQDYPAHEQFF
V: TRBV7-6; J: TRBJ2-3; CDR3: CASTVSGGAEDTQYF
V: TRBV3-1; J: TRBJ2-1; CDR3: CASSQGAGRSNEQFF
V: TRBV7-8; J: TRBJ2-1; CDR3: CASSLAGGSNEQFF
V: TRBV7-6; J: TRBJ2-7; CDR3: CASSHGGEGAYEQYF
V: TRBV27; J: TRBJ1-4; CDR3: CASSFIRGTEKLFF
V: TRBV7-6; J: TRBJ1-1; CDR3: CASSLGADSMNTEAFF
V: TRBV2; J: TRBJ2-6; CDR3: CASSLDSSGANVLTF
V: TRBV27; J: TRBJ2-1; CDR3: CASSFGGAYNEQFF
V: TRBV28; J: TRBJ1-5; CDR3: CASSTTGGGGNQPQHF
V: TRBV27; J: TRBJ2-2; CDR3: CASSLVRLTPPTGELFF
V: TRBV5-1; J: TRBJ1-5; CDR3: CASSLTGDPNQPQHF
V: TRBV3-1; J: TRBJ2-5; CDR3: CASSQRPQAGDWEPQYF
V: TRBV2; J: TRBJ2-2; CDR3: CASSDPGTSGGRWGTGELFF
V: TRBV6-5; J: TRBJ2-7; CDR3: CASKPGVDSYEQYF
V: TRBV7-8; J: TRBJ1-3; CDR3: CASSLDLQGSGNTIYF
V: TRBV7-2; J: TRBJ2-1; CDR3: CASSLDRGSYEQFF
V: TRBV6-5; J: TRBJ2-7; CDR3: CASSYSLASGGPYEQYF
V: TRBV4-1; J: TRBJ2-3; CDR3: CASSLTSASTDTQYF
V: TRBV7-6; J: TRBJ1-1; CDR3: CATSPTGSTEAFF
V: TRBV4-3; J: TRBJ2-7; CDR3: CASSRSGGEAYEQYF
V: TRBV9; J: TRBJ2-2; CDR3: CASSVPSNTGELFF
V: TRBV28; J: TRBJ2-7; CDR3: CASSTPGYEQYF
V: TRBV5-1; J: TRBJ2-1; CDR3: CASSFMTGSFIEQFF
V: TRBV15; J: TRBJ1-1; CDR3: CATSGELWGPNTEAFF